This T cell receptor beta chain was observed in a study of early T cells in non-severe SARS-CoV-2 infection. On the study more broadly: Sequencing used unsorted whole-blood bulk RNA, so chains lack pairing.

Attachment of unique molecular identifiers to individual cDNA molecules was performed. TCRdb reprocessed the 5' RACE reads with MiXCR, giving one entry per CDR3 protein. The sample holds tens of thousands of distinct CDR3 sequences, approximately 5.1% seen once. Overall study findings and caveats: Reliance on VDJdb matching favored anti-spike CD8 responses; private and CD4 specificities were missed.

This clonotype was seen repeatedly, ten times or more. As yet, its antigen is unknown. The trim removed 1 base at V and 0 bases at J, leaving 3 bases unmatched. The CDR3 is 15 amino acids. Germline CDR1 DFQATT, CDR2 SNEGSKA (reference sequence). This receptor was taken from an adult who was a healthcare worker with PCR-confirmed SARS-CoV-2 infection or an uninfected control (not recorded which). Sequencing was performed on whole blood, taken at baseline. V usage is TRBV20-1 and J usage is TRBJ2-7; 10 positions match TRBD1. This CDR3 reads CSARVGTGDSYEQYV. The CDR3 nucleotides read TGCAGTGCTAGAGTAGGGACAGGGGACTCCTACGAGCAGTACGTC.